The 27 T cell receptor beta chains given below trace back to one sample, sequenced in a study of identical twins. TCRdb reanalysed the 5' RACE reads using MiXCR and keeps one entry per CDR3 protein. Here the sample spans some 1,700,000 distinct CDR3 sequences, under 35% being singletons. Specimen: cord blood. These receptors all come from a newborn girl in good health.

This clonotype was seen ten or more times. The CDR3 sequence is CASSRSWNLAKNIQYF. The CDR3, as DNA: TGTGCCAGCAGCCGAAGTTGGAATCTAGCCAAAAACATTCAGTACTTC. This chain connects TRBV7-9 to TRBJ2-4; D unclear. V was clipped by 5 bases and J by 0 bases, with 14 bases between them. Germline-derived CDR1 and CDR2 are SEHNR and FQNEAQ (reference sequence). The CDR3 runs 16 residues.

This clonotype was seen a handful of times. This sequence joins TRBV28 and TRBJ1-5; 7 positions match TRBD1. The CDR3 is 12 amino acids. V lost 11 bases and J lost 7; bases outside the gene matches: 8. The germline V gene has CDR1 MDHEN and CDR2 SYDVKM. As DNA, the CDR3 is TGTGCCGGAGGGGGCGCAGGGCAGCCCCAGCATTTT. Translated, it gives CAGGGAGQPQHF.

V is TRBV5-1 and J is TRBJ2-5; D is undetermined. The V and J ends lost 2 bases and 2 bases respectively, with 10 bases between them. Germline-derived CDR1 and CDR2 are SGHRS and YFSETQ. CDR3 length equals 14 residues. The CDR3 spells CASSFPTTQETQYF. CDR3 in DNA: TGCGCCAGCAGCTTCCCGACAACTCAAGAGACCCAGTACTTC.

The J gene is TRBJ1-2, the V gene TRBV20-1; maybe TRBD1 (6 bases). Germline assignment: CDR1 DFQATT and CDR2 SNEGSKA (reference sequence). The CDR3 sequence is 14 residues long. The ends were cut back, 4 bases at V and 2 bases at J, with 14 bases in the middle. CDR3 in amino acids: CSANIRGLNYGYTF. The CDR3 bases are TGCAGTGCTAATATCCGGGGGCTCAACTATGGCTACACCTTC.

This CDR3 reads CASSGPGLAGKDTQYF. As DNA, the CDR3 is TGTGCCAGCAGCGGCCCGGGACTAGCGGGGAAAGATACGCAGTATTTT. This rearrangement joins TRBV5-6 to TRBJ2-3; 13 nucleotides align to TRBD2. J was trimmed by 5 bases and V by 4 bases; bases with no gene match: 7. The CDR3 runs 16 residues. Germline assignment: CDR1 SGHDT and CDR2 YYEEEE.

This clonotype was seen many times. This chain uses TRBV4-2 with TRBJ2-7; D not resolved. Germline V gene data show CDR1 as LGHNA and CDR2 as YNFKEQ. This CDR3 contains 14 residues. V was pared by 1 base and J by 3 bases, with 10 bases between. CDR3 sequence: CASSQGATRYEQYF. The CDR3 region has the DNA TGTGCCAGCAGCCAAGGGGCGACCCGCTACGAGCAGTACTTC.

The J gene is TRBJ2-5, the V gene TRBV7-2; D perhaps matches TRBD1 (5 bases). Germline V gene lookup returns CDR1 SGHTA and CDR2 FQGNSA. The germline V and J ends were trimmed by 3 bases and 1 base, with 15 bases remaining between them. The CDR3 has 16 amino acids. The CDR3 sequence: CASSFLWGPLQETQYF. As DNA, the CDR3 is TGTGCCAGCAGCTTTTTATGGGGCCCTCTCCAAGAGACCCAGTACTTC. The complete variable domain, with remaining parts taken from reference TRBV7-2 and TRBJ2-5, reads GAGVSQSPSNKVTEKGKDVELRCDPISGHTALYWYRQSLGQGLEFLIYFQGNSAPDKSGLPSDRFSAERTGGSVSTLTIQRTQQEDSAVYLCASSFLWGPLQETQYFGPGTRLLVL.

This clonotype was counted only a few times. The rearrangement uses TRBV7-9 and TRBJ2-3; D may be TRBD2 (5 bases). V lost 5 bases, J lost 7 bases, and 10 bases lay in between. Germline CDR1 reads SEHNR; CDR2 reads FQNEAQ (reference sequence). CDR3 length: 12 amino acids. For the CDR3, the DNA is TGTGCCAGCAGCCCGGGAACCTATACGCAGTATTTT. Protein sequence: CASSPGTYTQYF.

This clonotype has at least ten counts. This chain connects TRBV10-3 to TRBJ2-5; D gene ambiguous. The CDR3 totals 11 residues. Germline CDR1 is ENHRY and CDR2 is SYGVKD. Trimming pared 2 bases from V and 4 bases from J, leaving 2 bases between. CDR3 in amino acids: CAISEGETQYF. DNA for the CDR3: TGTGCCATCAGTGAGGGAGAGACCCAGTACTTC.

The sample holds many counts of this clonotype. The CDR3 is CASSLFQLQETQYF. The CDR3 DNA reads as TGTGCCAGCAGTTTATTTCAGCTCCAAGAGACCCAGTACTTC. This chain links TRBV12-3 or TRBV12-4 with TRBJ2-5; D gene ambiguous. The CDR3 extends over 14 amino acids. Trimming removed 2 bases from V and 1 base from J, with 8 bases in between.

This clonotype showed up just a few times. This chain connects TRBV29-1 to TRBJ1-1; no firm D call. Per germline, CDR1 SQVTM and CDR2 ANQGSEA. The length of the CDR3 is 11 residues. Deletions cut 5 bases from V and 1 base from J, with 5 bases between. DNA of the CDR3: TGCAGCGTTCCGAAGAACACTGAAGCTTTCTTT. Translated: CSVPKNTEAFF.

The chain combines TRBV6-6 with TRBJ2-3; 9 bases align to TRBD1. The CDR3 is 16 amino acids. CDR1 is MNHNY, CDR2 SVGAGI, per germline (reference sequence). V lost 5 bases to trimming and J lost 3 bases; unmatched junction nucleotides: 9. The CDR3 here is CASSHRDRAPTDTQYF. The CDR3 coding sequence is TGTGCCAGCAGTCATCGGGACAGGGCCCCTACAGATACGCAGTATTTT.

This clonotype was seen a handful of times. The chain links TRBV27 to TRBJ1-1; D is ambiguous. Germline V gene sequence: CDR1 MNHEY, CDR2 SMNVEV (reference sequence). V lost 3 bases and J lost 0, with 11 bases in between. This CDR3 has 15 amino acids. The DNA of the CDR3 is TGTGCCAGCAGTTTTTCGCGAGGGATGAACACTGAAGCTTTCTTT. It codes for CASSFSRGMNTEAFF.

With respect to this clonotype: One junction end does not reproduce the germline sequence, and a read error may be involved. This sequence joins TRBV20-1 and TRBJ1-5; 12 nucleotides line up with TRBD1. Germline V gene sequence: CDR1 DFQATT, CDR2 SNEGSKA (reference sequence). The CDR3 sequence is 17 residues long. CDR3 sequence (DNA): TGCAGTGTTGAGGGGACAGGGGGCGGGTATAGCAATCAGCCCCGGCATTTT. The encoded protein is CSVEGTGGGYSNQPRHF.

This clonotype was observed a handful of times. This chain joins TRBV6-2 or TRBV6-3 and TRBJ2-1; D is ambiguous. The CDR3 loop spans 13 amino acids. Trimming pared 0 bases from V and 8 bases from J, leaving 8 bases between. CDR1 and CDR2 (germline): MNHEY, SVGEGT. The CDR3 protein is CASSYSIPDEQFF. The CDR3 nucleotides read TGTGCCAGCAGTTACTCGATACCTGATGAGCAGTTCTTC.

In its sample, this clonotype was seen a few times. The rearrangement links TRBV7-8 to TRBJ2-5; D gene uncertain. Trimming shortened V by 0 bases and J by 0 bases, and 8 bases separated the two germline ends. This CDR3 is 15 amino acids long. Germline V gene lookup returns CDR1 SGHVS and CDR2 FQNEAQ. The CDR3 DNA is TGTGCCAGCAGCTTAGCCCGGGTGTACCAAGAGACCCAGTACTTC. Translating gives CASSLARVYQETQYF.

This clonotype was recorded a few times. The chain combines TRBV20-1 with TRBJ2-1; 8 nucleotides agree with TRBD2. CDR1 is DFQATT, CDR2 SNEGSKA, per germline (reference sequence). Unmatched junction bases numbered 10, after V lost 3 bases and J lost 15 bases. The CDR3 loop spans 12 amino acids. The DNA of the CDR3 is TGCAGTGCTAGTCCCGGGGGGGCAAGGAGGTTCTTC. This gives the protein CSASPGGARRFF.

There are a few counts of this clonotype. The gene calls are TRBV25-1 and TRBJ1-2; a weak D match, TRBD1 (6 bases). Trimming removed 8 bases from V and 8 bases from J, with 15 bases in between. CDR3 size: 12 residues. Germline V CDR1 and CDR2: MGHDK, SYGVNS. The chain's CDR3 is CASLSRDKGYTF. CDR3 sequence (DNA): TGTGCCAGCCTCTCCCGGGACAAAGGCTACACCTTC.

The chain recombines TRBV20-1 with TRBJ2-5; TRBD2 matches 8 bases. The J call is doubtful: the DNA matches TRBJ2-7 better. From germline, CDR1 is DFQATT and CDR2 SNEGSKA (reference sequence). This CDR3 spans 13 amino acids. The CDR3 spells CSARPGGSGEQYF. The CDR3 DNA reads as TGCAGTGCGCGGCCGGGGGGGTCCGGCGAGCAGTACTTC.

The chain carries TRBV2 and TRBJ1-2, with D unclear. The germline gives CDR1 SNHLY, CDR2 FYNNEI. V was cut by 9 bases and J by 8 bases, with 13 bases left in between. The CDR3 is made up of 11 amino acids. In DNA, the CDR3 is TGTGCCAGTCTCAACGGGATAGGCTACACCTTC. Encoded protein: CASLNGIGYTF.

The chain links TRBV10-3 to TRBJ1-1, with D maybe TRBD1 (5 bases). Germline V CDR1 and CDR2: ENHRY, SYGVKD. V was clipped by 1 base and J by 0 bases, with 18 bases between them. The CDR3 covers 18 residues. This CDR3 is CAISEFGDSLLMNTEAFF. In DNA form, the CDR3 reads TGTGCCATCAGTGAGTTCGGAGACAGCCTACTTATGAACACTGAAGCTTTCTTT.

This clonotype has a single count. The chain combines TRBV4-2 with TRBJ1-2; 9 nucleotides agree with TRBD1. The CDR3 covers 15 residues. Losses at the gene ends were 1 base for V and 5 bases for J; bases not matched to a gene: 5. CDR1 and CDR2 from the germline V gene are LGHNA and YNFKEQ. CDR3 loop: CASSQGTGEWYGYTF. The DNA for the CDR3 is TGTGCCAGCAGCCAAGGGACAGGGGAATGGTATGGCTACACCTTC.

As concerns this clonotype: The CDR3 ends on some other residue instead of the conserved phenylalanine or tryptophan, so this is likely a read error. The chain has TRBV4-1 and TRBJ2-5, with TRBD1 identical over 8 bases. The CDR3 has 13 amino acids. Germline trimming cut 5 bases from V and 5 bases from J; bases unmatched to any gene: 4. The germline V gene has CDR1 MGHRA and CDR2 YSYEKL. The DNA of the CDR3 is TGCGCCAGCAGCTTCCGGGACAGGGAGACCCAGTACTTG. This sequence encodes CASSFRDRETQYL.

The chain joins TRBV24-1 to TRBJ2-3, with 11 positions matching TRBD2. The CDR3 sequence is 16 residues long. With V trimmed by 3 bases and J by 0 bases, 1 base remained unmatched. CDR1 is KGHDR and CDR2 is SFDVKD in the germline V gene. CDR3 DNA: TGTGCCACCAGTGATCGGACTAGCGGGAGCACAGATACGCAGTATTTT. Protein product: CATSDRTSGSTDTQYF.

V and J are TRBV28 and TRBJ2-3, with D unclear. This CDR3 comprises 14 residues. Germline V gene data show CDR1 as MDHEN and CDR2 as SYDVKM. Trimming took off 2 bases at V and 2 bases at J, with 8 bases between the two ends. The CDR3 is CASSLMITTDTQYF. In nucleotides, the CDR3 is TGTGCCAGCAGTTTAATGATAACCACAGATACGCAGTATTTT.

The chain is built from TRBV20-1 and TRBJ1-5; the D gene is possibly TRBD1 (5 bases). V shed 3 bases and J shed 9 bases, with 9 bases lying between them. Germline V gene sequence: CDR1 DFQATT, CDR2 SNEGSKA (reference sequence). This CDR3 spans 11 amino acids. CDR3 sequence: CSARGLGPQHF. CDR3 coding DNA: TGCAGTGCTAGGGGGCTCGGGCCCCAGCATTTT.

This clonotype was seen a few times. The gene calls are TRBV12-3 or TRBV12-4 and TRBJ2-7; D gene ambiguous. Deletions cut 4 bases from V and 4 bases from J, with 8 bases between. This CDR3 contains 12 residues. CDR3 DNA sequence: TGTGCCAGCAGTTCCAATTGGTACGAGCAGTACTTC. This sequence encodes CASSSNWYEQYF.